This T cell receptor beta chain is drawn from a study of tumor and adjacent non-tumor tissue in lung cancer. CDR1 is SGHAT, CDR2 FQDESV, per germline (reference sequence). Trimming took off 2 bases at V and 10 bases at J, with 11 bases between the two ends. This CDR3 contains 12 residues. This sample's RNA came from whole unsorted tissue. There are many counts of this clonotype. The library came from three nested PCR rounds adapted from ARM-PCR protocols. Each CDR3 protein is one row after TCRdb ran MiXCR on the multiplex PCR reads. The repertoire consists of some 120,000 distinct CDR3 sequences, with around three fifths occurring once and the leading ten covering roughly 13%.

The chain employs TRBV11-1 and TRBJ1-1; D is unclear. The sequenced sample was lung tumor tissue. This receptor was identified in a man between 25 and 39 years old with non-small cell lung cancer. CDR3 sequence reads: CASSLPPRTAFF. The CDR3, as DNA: TGTGCCAGCAGCTTACCCCCTCGAACAGCTTTCTTT.